Below are 13 T cell receptor beta chains sequenced from a single sample in a study of cytomegalovirus exposure and HLA in healthy donors. PCR was performed using 60 Vbeta and 13 Jbeta primers. Sequenced by immunoSEQ multiplex PCR; TCRdb stores in-frame clones only, minus some. The sample includes fewer than 200,000 clones, approximately 84% of them seen just once. Material for sequencing was PBMCs. The receptors were gathered from a female donor in good health and CMV-seronegative.

A few counts support this clone. The CDR3 sequence: CASSFSSGNTIYF. DNA for the CDR3: TGTGCCAGTAGTTTCAGCTCTGGAAACACCATATATTTT. The chain links TRBV19 to TRBJ1-3; D is uncertain. The V gene lost 5 bases and the J gene lost 0 bases, with 5 bases spanning the gap. CDR3 length equals 13 residues. Germline CDR1 is LNHDA and CDR2 is SQIVND (reference sequence).

The chain carries TRBV5-4 and TRBJ2-3; no clear D gene. The ends were cut back, 0 bases at V and 3 bases at J, with 14 bases in the middle. CDR1 and CDR2 (germline): SGHNT, YYREEE (reference sequence). The CDR3 runs to 16 residues. CDR3 region: CASSLAPSPFTDTQYF. Written as DNA, the CDR3 is TGTGCCAGCAGCTTGGCCCCGAGTCCGTTTACAGATACGCAGTATTTT. The variable domain in full, completed from reference TRBV5-4 and TRBJ2-3, reads ETGVTQSPTHLIKTRGQQVTLRCSSQSGHNTVSWYQQALGQGPQFIFQYYREEENGRGNFPPRFSGLQFPNYSSELNVNALELDDSALYLCASSLAPSPFTDTQYFGPGTRLTVL.

The chain links TRBV28 to TRBJ2-2; D is unclear. Germline V gene lookup returns CDR1 MDHEN and CDR2 SYDVKM. V was pared by 4 bases and J by 7 bases, with 13 bases between. The CDR3 spans 14 residues. CDR3 loop: CASSWFRGGGELFF. The CDR3 nucleotides read TGTGCCAGCAGTTGGTTCCGCGGTGGCGGGGAGCTGTTTTTT.

The V and J genes are TRBV29-1 and TRBJ2-7; 9 bases line up with TRBD1. V lost 6 bases and J lost 7; bases outside the gene matches: 7. The CDR3 is 12 residues long. Germline V gives CDR1 SQVTM, CDR2 ANQGSEA. CDR3 coding DNA: TGCAGCGTAGCCGGGACAGGGTGGGAGCAGTACTTC. Protein: CSVAGTGWEQYF.

This clone is a singleton in its sample. This chain's CDR3 is CASSLEGGGVNNEQFF. Written as DNA, the CDR3 is TGTGCCAGCAGCTTAGAGGGCGGAGGGGTCAACAATGAGCAGTTCTTC. The chain joins TRBV7-8 to TRBJ2-1, with D tentatively TRBD2 (6 bases). V was cut by 1 base and J by 5 bases, with 15 bases left in between. The CDR3 runs 16 residues. Per the germline V gene, CDR1 is SGHVS and CDR2 is FQNEAQ.

The V gene is TRBV27, the J gene TRBJ2-1, with TRBD2 matching over 10 bases. Germline V gene sequence: CDR1 MNHEY, CDR2 SMNVEV (reference sequence). The junction had 8 bases not matched to a gene; V was cut back by 0 bases and J by 3 bases. This CDR3 contains 18 residues. CDR3 sequence (DNA): TGTGCCAGCAGTTTATCTGACGGGACTAGCGAACACTACAATGAGCAGTTCTTC. Protein sequence: CASSLSDGTSEHYNEQFF.

This chain links TRBV15 with TRBJ1-5; unclear D gene. Germline CDR1 reads LNHNV; CDR2 reads YYDKDF (reference sequence). Trimming cost V 2 bases and J 4 bases, with 12 bases left between them. The CDR3 length is 15 residues. CDR3 DNA: TGTGCCACCAGCAGACACGCGGATCGTAATCAGCCCCAGCATTTT. Protein product: CATSRHADRNQPQHF.

This clone was seen a handful of times. V is TRBV6-5 and J is TRBJ2-1, with 7 nucleotides matching TRBD1. CDR1 and CDR2 from the germline V gene are MNHEY and SVGAGI. The CDR3 has 14 amino acids. J gave up 8 bases and V 2 bases, and 6 bases lay outside the gene matches. CDR3 residues: CASSYRGRADEQFF. The CDR3 DNA is TGTGCCAGCAGTTACAGGGGGCGCGCCGATGAGCAGTTCTTC.

V usage is TRBV13 and J usage is TRBJ2-1; possibly TRBD1 for D (6 bases). The CDR3 has 11 residues. Trimming removed 5 bases from V and 12 bases from J, with 11 bases in between. Germline lookup yields CDR1 PRHDT and CDR2 FYEKMQ (reference sequence). CDR3 amino acids: CASSKTGAQFF. DNA for the CDR3: TGTGCCAGCAGCAAGACAGGTGCGCAGTTCTTC.

V usage is TRBV7-9 and J usage is TRBJ1-2; a possible D gene is TRBD1 (6 bases). The CDR3 runs to 16 residues. Germline V lookup: CDR1 SEHNR, CDR2 FQNEAQ (reference sequence). The V end was cut by 5 bases, the J end by 4 bases, with 20 bases between. CDR3 residues: CASSPLVRGNGYGYTF. The CDR3 DNA is TGTGCCAGCAGCCCTCTTGTCAGGGGCAATGGCTATGGCTACACCTTC.

The chain links TRBV7-8 to TRBJ2-5, with 11 positions matching TRBD2. The J segment lost 2 bases and the V segment lost 6 bases, leaving 11 bases of the junction unmatched. Germline V CDR1 and CDR2: SGHVS, FQNEAQ. The CDR3 contains 17 residues. The CDR3 DNA is TGTGCCAGCAGTGAGACTAGCGGGAACAGAGGGCAAGAGACCCAGTACTTC. Amino acid sequence: CASSETSGNRGQETQYF.

The chain joins TRBV5-1 to TRBJ2-1; 8 nucleotides agree with TRBD2. J gave up 0 bases and V 0 bases, and 11 bases lay outside the gene matches. Looked up from germline, CDR1 is SGHRS and CDR2 is YFSETQ. This CDR3 has 19 residues. The CDR3 loop reads CASSLGLAGLLGSYNEQFF. The DNA for the CDR3 is TGCGCCAGCAGCTTGGGGCTAGCGGGCCTATTGGGCTCCTACAATGAGCAGTTCTTC.

This sequence joins TRBV6-1 and TRBJ2-1; no clear D gene. The V end lost 3 bases, the J end lost 8 bases, and 17 bases lay between the germline ends. Germline V gives CDR1 MNHNS, CDR2 SASEGT. CDR3 length: 15 amino acids. The CDR3 DNA sequence: TGTGCCAGCAGTGAGGCCCCCTACGACAAGTATGAGCAGTTCTTC. Translated: CASSEAPYDKYEQFF.